The 24 T cell receptor beta chains below all came from one sample that was sequenced in a study of CD8 T cells in ankylosing spondylitis. In TCRdb, the 5' RACE reads were re-called with MiXCR into one record per CDR3 protein. The sample holds about 230,000 distinct CDR3 sequences, under 8.5% seen once. Sequenced material: blood, either unsorted or a sorted T cell fraction (not recorded which). The receptor set was obtained from a female donor with ankylosing spondylitis or in good health (not recorded which).

Details on this clonotype: It may be a read error: a sequence one base away is much more abundant. J is TRBJ1-6 and V is TRBV20-1, with 7 bases identical to TRBD1. Germline V gene lookup returns CDR1 DFQATT and CDR2 SNEGSKA (reference sequence). With V trimmed by 8 bases and J by 16 bases, 14 bases remained unmatched. The CDR3 has 12 amino acids. In DNA form, the CDR3 reads TGCAGTACTAATCTTTGGGACAGCCGACTCCACTTT. This sequence encodes CSTNLWDSRLHF.

This clonotype was recorded many times. J is TRBJ1-1 and V is TRBV5-1; TRBD1 matches at 7 bases. The junction had 12 bases not matched to a gene; V was cut back by 2 bases and J by 2 bases. Germline CDR1 reads SGHRS; CDR2 reads YFSETQ. The CDR3 contains 17 residues. CDR3 loop: CASSFSPPGQTNTEAFF. The CDR3 nucleotides read TGCGCCAGCAGCTTTTCACCCCCGGGACAGACAAACACTGAAGCTTTCTTT.

On this clonotype itself: Its ends do not fully match the called genes, so a read error is possible. V gene TRBV7-9 combines with J gene TRBJ1-2, with D uncertain. CDR3 length: 13 amino acids. Germline CDR1 is SEHNR and CDR2 is FQNEAQ (reference sequence). Here the CDR3 reads CASSLGTDYGCTF. CDR3 nucleotides: TGTGCCAGCAGCTTAGGGACCGACTATGGCTGCACCTTC.

This clonotype has more than one count but fewer than ten. This chain links TRBV2 with TRBJ2-1; TRBD2 matches 10 bases. From germline, CDR1 is SNHLY and CDR2 FYNNEI. The trim removed 2 bases at V and 7 bases at J, leaving 5 bases unmatched. This CDR3 is built from 15 residues. CDR3 sequence reads: CASSETLAGHNEQFF. For the CDR3, the DNA is TGTGCCAGCAGTGAAACACTAGCGGGACATAATGAGCAGTTCTTC.

This clonotype was seen at least ten times. The rearrangement joins TRBV10-3 to TRBJ1-1; D gene ambiguous. Germline CDR1 ENHRY, CDR2 SYGVKD. Between the trimmed V and J ends, which lost 7 bases and 3 bases, there was a span of 12 bases. The CDR3 sequence is 13 residues long. The CDR3 is CAINYGRDTEAFF. As DNA, the CDR3 is TGTGCCATCAACTACGGACGGGACACTGAAGCTTTCTTT.

This clonotype was detected many times. This chain joins TRBV6-2 or TRBV6-3 and TRBJ2-5; 8 nucleotides align to TRBD1. The CDR3 is 15 residues long. Germline V gene data show CDR1 as MNHEY and CDR2 as SVGEGT. Losses at the gene ends were 4 bases for V and 4 bases for J; bases not matched to a gene: 8. The CDR3 region is CASSSWGQDRETQYF. CDR3 coding DNA: TGTGCCAGCAGTTCGTGGGGACAGGATAGAGAGACCCAGTACTTC.

This clonotype showed up many times. V is TRBV20-1 and J is TRBJ2-3; TRBD2 aligns across 16 bases. The CDR3 extends over 18 amino acids. V lost 2 bases, J lost 6 bases, and 11 bases stayed unmatched. Germline loops: CDR1 DFQATT, CDR2 SNEGSKA (reference sequence). The CDR3 region is CSARSAGLAGGPSDTQYF. Here the CDR3 DNA reads TGCAGTGCTAGATCCGCGGGACTAGCGGGAGGGCCCTCCGATACGCAGTATTTT.

This clonotype was detected ten times or more. The J gene is TRBJ2-7, the V gene TRBV7-9; TRBD2 matches at 7 bases. This CDR3 has 17 residues. Unmatched junction bases numbered 18, after V lost 5 bases and J lost 5 bases. Germline V gene data show CDR1 as SEHNR and CDR2 as FQNEAQ (reference sequence). The CDR3 DNA follows: TGTGCCAGCAGCCAAAATCGAGCGGGAATAGAACGGGACGAGCAGTACTTC. It codes for CASSQNRAGIERDEQYF.

This clonotype was detected ten times or more. The chain employs TRBV7-6 and TRBJ2-2, with unresolved D. V lost 3 bases and J lost 5, with 13 bases in between. The CDR3 totals 15 residues. In germline, CDR1 is SGHVS, CDR2 FNYEAQ. CDR3 coding DNA: TGTGCCAGCAGCTTGGTGACGGGCCTTACCGGGGAGCTGTTTTTT. This translates into CASSLVTGLTGELFF.

This clonotype was found many times. The gene calls are TRBV18 and TRBJ2-1; tentatively, D is TRBD2 (6 bases). The CDR3 runs to 15 residues. V was clipped by 2 bases and J by 8 bases, with 16 bases between them. Germline assignment: CDR1 KGHSH and CDR2 LQKENI. CDR3 in amino acids: CASSPYQSGGDEQFF. The DNA for the CDR3 is TGTGCCAGCTCACCATATCAGTCGGGCGGGGATGAGCAGTTCTTC.

This clonotype was found a few times. The J gene is TRBJ2-5, the V gene TRBV2; D unclear. V was cut by 11 bases and J by 1 base, with 17 bases left in between. This CDR3 has 14 amino acids. Germline V lookup: CDR1 SNHLY, CDR2 FYNNEI. CDR3 in DNA: TGTGCCGTCGGCCCCCAAGACACCCAAGAGACCCAGTACTTC. Its protein product is CAVGPQDTQETQYF.

This clonotype appeared a few times. J is TRBJ1-1 and V is TRBV27; D is ambiguous. This CDR3 region has 15 residues. V lost 2 bases, J lost 1 base, and 11 bases lay in between. Looked up from germline, CDR1 is MNHEY and CDR2 is SMNVEV (reference sequence). CDR3: CASSLTPSGNTEAFF. The CDR3 nucleotides are TGTGCCAGCAGTTTAACCCCTTCAGGGAACACTGAAGCTTTCTTT.

J is TRBJ2-7 and V is TRBV25-1, with no clear D. The CDR3 is 12 amino acids. V lost 6 bases to trimming and J lost 0 bases, with 6 bases between them. Germline values: CDR1 MGHDK, CDR2 SYGVNS. Written as DNA, the CDR3 is TGTGCCAGCAGGGGAAGCTCCTACGAGCAGTACTTC. Translated: CASRGSSYEQYF.

In this sample, this clonotype turned up many times. J is TRBJ2-3 and V is TRBV5-1; no reliable D call. This CDR3 has 14 residues. With 4 bases removed from V and 0 bases from J, the gap between germline ends came to 9 bases. Per germline, CDR1 SGHRS and CDR2 YFSETQ. This chain's CDR3 is CASSTLRSTDTQYF. The CDR3, as DNA: TGCGCCAGCAGCACACTACGAAGCACAGATACGCAGTATTTT.

The sample holds a few counts of this clonotype. A much more abundant neighbour one base away suggests this may be a read error. The chain is built from TRBV27 and TRBJ2-7; TRBD2 aligns across 8 bases. Germline loops: CDR1 MNHEY, CDR2 SMNVEV (reference sequence). The CDR3 totals 14 residues. The DNA of the CDR3 is TGTGTCAGCAAGACTAGCGAAGGAGGGTACGAGCAGTACTTC. This codes for CVSKTSEGGYEQYF.

This clonotype was observed a few times. The chain recombines TRBV20-1 with TRBJ2-2, with D unclear. The CDR3 totals 14 residues. V was shortened by 2 bases and J by 3 bases, with 10 bases between the two germline ends. The germline CDR1 and CDR2 sequences are DFQATT and SNEGSKA (reference sequence). The CDR3 bases are TGCAGTGCTAGAAATGGGTGGGACACCGGGGAGCTGTTTTTT. Translated, it gives CSARNGWDTGELFF.

This clonotype has ten or more counts. V and J are TRBV12-3 or TRBV12-4 and TRBJ2-2; no clear D. Trimming cost V 5 bases and J 8 bases, with 9 bases left between them. The CDR3 length is 12 residues. The CDR3 reads CASSHGAGELFF. The CDR3 nucleotides are TGTGCCAGCAGTCATGGAGCTGGGGAGCTGTTTTTT.

For this clonotype: Sequence at one end of the junction differs from germline and may be a read error. The J gene is TRBJ2-3, the V gene TRBV25-1; TRBD2 agrees at 12 bases. This CDR3 has 18 residues. CDR1 is MGHDK, CDR2 SYGVNS, per germline. The CDR3 loop is CASSGPSGRANWADTQYF. In nucleotides, the CDR3 is TGTGCCAGCAGTGGACCTAGCGGGAGGGCCAATTGGGCAGATACACAGTATTTT.

The chain combines TRBV6-1 with TRBJ2-3; 11 nucleotides agree with TRBD1. The CDR3 runs to 15 residues. After removal of 6 bases from V and 4 bases from J, the junction contained 6 bases not matched to a gene. The germline gives CDR1 MNHNS, CDR2 SASEGT. For the CDR3, the DNA is TGTGCCAGCAGCCGGACAGGGGGCCTGGCAGATACGCAGTATTTT. This encodes CASSRTGGLADTQYF.

The sample holds many counts of this clonotype. CDR3 in DNA: TGCAGTGCTAGAGATCGGCGGGAGGCATACAACGAGCAGTACTTC. Its protein product is CSARDRREAYNEQYF. The chain couples TRBV20-1 to TRBJ2-7; TRBD2 aligns across 8 bases. V trimming: 0 bases; J trimming: 5 bases; junction bases outside the gene matches: 9. CDR1 is DFQATT, CDR2 SNEGSKA, per germline (reference sequence). This CDR3 spans 15 amino acids.

This clonotype was seen repeatedly, ten times or more. The gene calls are TRBV11-3 and TRBJ2-1, with TRBD2 matching 11 bases. Germline trimming cut 5 bases from V and 8 bases from J; bases unmatched to any gene: 5. The V gene's germline CDR1 is SGHNT and CDR2 YENEEA. The CDR3 has 14 amino acids. The CDR3 loop is CASSRLAGSDEQFF. For the CDR3, the DNA is TGTGCCAGCAGCAGACTAGCGGGAAGCGATGAGCAGTTCTTC.

This clonotype was detected many times. V is TRBV6-2 or TRBV6-3 and J is TRBJ2-7; D perhaps matches TRBD1 (6 bases). Trimming took 6 bases from V and 3 from J, leaving 15 bases between them. Germline lookup yields CDR1 MNHEY and CDR2 SVGEGT. This CDR3 is built from 14 residues. The CDR3 region has the DNA TGTGCCAGCAGGGGGGCTCCACAGGGCTACGAGCAGTACTTC. Protein sequence: CASRGAPQGYEQYF.

This chain uses TRBV30 with TRBJ2-3; perhaps TRBD2 as D (5 bases). The CDR3 totals 11 residues. Germline CDR1 reads GTSNPN; CDR2 reads SVGIG (reference sequence). The CDR3 is CGGGRTDTQYF. CDR3 in DNA: TGTGGCGGCGGGCGCACAGATACGCAGTATTTT.

In regard to this clonotype: Just one base apart from a much larger clone, this may be a read error. The rearrangement links TRBV6-5 to TRBJ1-5; D perhaps matches TRBD1 (6 bases). Germline V gene sequence: CDR1 MNHEY, CDR2 SVGAGI. The V and J ends lost 7 bases and 5 bases respectively, with 12 bases between them. The CDR3 is 13 amino acids. CDR3 amino acids: CASTAQGHQPQHF. The DNA of the CDR3 is TGTGCCAGCACGGCACAGGGCCATCAGCCCCAGCATTTT.